The clone carrying this TCR beta chain was seen a handful of times. This sample was taken from a study of early T cells in non-severe SARS-CoV-2 infection. V lost 5 bases to trimming and J lost 5 bases, with 13 bases between them. Looked up from germline, CDR1 is SGHTA and CDR2 is FQGNSA. There are 14 residues in the CDR3. TCRdb independently ran MiXCR on the 5' RACE reads; one entry per CDR3 protein. The data hold about 100,000 distinct CDR3 sequences, with 11% observed a single time. The chain recombines TRBV7-2 with TRBJ2-1; a possible D gene is TRBD2 (5 bases). Sequencing was carried out using whole blood. This TCR was recovered from an adult who was a healthcare worker with PCR-confirmed SARS-CoV-2 infection or an uninfected control (not recorded which). The CDR3 reads CASSTREWDNEQFF. Here the CDR3 DNA reads TGTGCCAGCAGCACGAGGGAATGGGACAATGAGCAGTTCTTC.